This T cell receptor (beta chain) was sequenced in a study of T-cell memory formation after mild COVID-19. For the study at large: There were largely donor-specific TCR clusters. Whole-study results and caveats: Some clones that responded were present in memory (sampled pre-infection), which suggests cross-reactive memory joined. Day 15 to 85 contracting clones showed balanced CD4/CD8; later expanders leaned CD4+.

Comments on this clonotype: What it binds is not known.

TCRdb used MiXCR to reprocess the 5' RACE reads, holding one entry per CDR3 protein. The table lists under 300,000 distinct CDR3 sequences, 8% to 10% of them singletons. Germline V gene data show CDR1 as PRHDT and CDR2 as FYEKMQ (reference sequence). The CDR3 spans 12 residues. The V and J ends lost 5 bases and 8 bases respectively, with 12 bases between them. This rearrangement joins TRBV13 to TRBJ1-1; D is ambiguous. The sequence derives from a man aged 18 to 29 who had mild COVID-19 (a few samples of this study predate the infection). Cell type and time point are not known. The sample taken for sequencing was PBMCs or a T cell subset sorted from them (not recorded which). CDR3 protein: CASSPHSMEAFF. As DNA, the CDR3 is TGTGCCAGCAGCCCTCACAGTATGGAAGCTTTCTTT.